The next 3 T cell receptor beta chains were all read from a single sample in a study of T cell repertoires in cytomegalovirus infection (dated by TCRdb to 2018 to 2020). Their antigens remain unidentified. TCRdb lists the instrument as Illumina HiSeq 1500. The raw public reads went through TCRdb reprocessing: fastp at Q25, MiXCR clone calling, in-frame beta chains kept. For every CDR3 protein sequence, its rows merge into one entry that carries the most common genes and DNA. In this sample the table shows about 500,000 distinct CDR3 sequences, around a third of which occur a single time. Together, the top ten hold 17% of the sample. Read against the paper, the sample's treatment or condition label means: in vitro stimulation with specific CMV peptide epitopes to enrich CMV-specific T cells. This specimen was cultured PBMCs, taken from culture after CMV antigen stimulation. The source of these receptors is a human donor in good health (CMV status not recorded). Some clones in this sample may be carry-over from other donors' samples.

The rearrangement links TRBV5-1 to TRBJ1-3; D gene ambiguous. Germline V CDR1 and CDR2: SGHRS, YFSETQ. The germline V and J ends were trimmed by 0 bases and 1 base, with 14 bases remaining between them. The CDR3 sequence is 17 residues long. The chain's CDR3 is CASSLAAVGSSGNTIYF. CDR3 DNA sequence: TGCGCCAGCAGCTTGGCGGCTGTCGGGTCATCTGGAAACACCATATATTTT.

Only a few counts were recorded for this clonotype. The CDR3 DNA is TGTGCCAGCAGTTCGAATCGGGGGCAGAACACTGAAGCTTTCTTT. This codes for CASSSNRGQNTEAFF. The rearrangement links TRBV27 to TRBJ1-1, with a weak D call TRBD1 (6 bases). In germline, CDR1 is MNHEY, CDR2 SMNVEV (reference sequence). V lost 4 bases to trimming and J lost 1 base, with 13 bases between them. CDR3 size: 15 residues.

The rearrangement links TRBV19 to TRBJ1-4; TRBD1 is a possible D gene (5 bases). The V gene's germline CDR1 is LNHDA and CDR2 SQIVND (reference sequence). Trimming took 1 base from V and 2 from J, leaving 8 bases between them. The CDR3 has 15 amino acids. This chain's CDR3 is CASSIGDGTNEKLFF. The CDR3 DNA follows: TGTGCCAGTAGTATAGGGGACGGCACTAATGAAAAACTGTTTTTT.